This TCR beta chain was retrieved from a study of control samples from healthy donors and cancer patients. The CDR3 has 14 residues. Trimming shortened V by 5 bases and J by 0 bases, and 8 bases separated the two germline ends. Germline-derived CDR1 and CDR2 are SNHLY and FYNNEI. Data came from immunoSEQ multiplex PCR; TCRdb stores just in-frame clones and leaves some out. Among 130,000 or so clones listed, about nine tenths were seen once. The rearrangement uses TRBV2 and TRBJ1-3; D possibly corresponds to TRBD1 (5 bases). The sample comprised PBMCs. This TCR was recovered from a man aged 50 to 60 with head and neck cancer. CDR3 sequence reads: CASSPQVSGNTIYF. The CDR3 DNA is TGTGCCAGCAGTCCACAGGTCTCTGGAAACACCATATATTTT.